The clone carrying this T cell receptor (beta chain) appeared many times. Amplification yielded TCR beta CDR3 regions, with RNA transcripts as the source. An initial round of RT-PCR targeting the TCR CDR3 relied on the HTBI primer set. TCRdb analysed the multiplex PCR reads with MiXCR anew, one entry per CDR3 protein. The table includes 75,000 to 100,000 distinct CDR3 sequences, around 52% detected once. This entry belongs to a study of T cells in Graves' hyperthyroidism and ophthalmopathy. Germline CDR1 reads SGHTA; CDR2 reads FQGNSA. The V and J ends lost 3 bases and 3 bases, in that order; junction bases with no gene match: 2. The CDR3 is 15 residues long.

The V and J genes are TRBV7-2 and TRBJ2-7; 13 bases map to TRBD2. Sequencing was done on a sample of blood. The receptor's source is a woman in her thirties or forties with Graves' hyperthyroidism. CDR3 nucleotides: TGTGCCAGCAGCTTTACTAGCGGGGGGGACTACGAGCAGTACTTC. This sequence encodes CASSFTSGGDYEQYF.